This T cell receptor beta chain stems from a study of technical replicates of blood from a few donors. Repertoires were generated with immunoSEQ multiplex PCR, while TCRdb's copy carries only in-frame clones and drops some. The sample carries about 60,000 clones, approximately 86% recorded once. Germline values: CDR1 SGHTS, CDR2 YDEGEE. Unmatched junction bases numbered 7, after V lost 0 bases and J lost 2 bases. The CDR3 extends over 16 amino acids. This clone was seen only once. The clonotype was recovered from a human donor in good health. Some clones in this sample may be carry-over from other donors' samples. The chain has TRBV5-8 and TRBJ2-7, with TRBD2 identical over 8 bases. The sequencing sample was made of PBMCs. The CDR3 spells CASSLGWAREAYEQYF. The CDR3, as DNA: TGTGCCAGCAGCTTGGGCTGGGCGCGGGAGGCCTACGAGCAGTACTTC.